The 20 T cell receptor beta chains given below trace back to one sample, sequenced in a study of blood T cell repertoires in COVID-19. Generated by immunoSEQ multiplex PCR, the TCRdb table keeps only in-frame clones and is missing some. The sample lists about 250,000 clones, about 91% occurring once. Sequences were obtained from peripheral blood. The receptors derive from a woman aged 25 to 39 with COVID-19, enrolled during active disease.

The rearrangement uses TRBV5-5 and TRBJ2-7, with TRBD1 identical over 7 bases. The germline CDR1 and CDR2 sequences are SGHKS and YYEKEE (reference sequence). The CDR3 loop spans 13 amino acids. V was pared by 4 bases and J by 6 bases, with 7 bases of the junction left unmatched. The CDR3 sequence is CASSTTDRSEQYV. The CDR3 DNA follows: TGTGCCAGCAGCACCACGGACAGGAGCGAGCAGTACGTC.

The J gene is TRBJ1-4, the V gene TRBV6-5; perhaps TRBD1 as D (5 bases). V lost 4 bases to trimming and J lost 6 bases, with 15 bases between them. This CDR3 has 15 amino acids. Germline V CDR1 and CDR2: MNHEY, SVGAGI. The CDR3 region has the DNA TGTGCCAGCAGTTTCGCCCGGGGGTCACATGAAAAACTGTTTTTT. It encodes CASSFARGSHEKLFF.

V and J are TRBV27 and TRBJ1-4, with 7 nucleotides matching TRBD1. This CDR3 region has 15 residues. The junction had 4 bases not matched to a gene; V was cut back by 1 base and J by 5 bases. From germline, CDR1 is MNHEY and CDR2 SMNVEV (reference sequence). The CDR3 bases are TGTGCCAGCAGTTTATTGCCAGGGGGGAATGAAAAACTGTTTTTT. Its protein is CASSLLPGGNEKLFF.

This clone was recorded once. The V and J genes are TRBV5-1 and TRBJ2-7; D is possibly TRBD2 (6 bases). Germline V gives CDR1 SGHRS, CDR2 YFSETQ. This CDR3 is 15 amino acids long. Trimming stripped 0 bases from V and 5 bases from J, with 15 bases between. The chain's CDR3 is CASSLGNGGRDEQYV. The CDR3 DNA is TGCGCCAGCAGCTTGGGCAATGGGGGGAGAGACGAGCAGTACGTC.

V gene TRBV10-2 combines with J gene TRBJ1-3; 7 bases match TRBD1. The CDR3 runs 14 residues. Germline CDR1 is WSHSY and CDR2 is SAAADI. The V gene end was trimmed by 6 bases and the J gene end by 1 base; junction bases not matched to a gene: 3. The CDR3 region has the DNA TGCGCCAGCAGGACAGGGACTTCTGGAAACACCATATATTTT. It yields the protein CASRTGTSGNTIYF.

This rearrangement joins TRBV27 to TRBJ2-3; TRBD2 matches at 13 bases. Per the germline V gene, CDR1 is MNHEY and CDR2 is SMNVEV (reference sequence). J was trimmed by 4 bases and V by 5 bases; bases with no gene match: 0. The CDR3 contains 14 residues. The CDR3 DNA follows: TGTGCCAGCAGTACTAGCGGGGGGGCAGATACGCAGTATTTT. Protein product: CASSTSGGADTQYF.

The gene calls are TRBV19 and TRBJ2-7; 8 nucleotides align to TRBD1. V shed 5 bases and J 7 bases; nucleotides not matched to a gene: 7. The CDR3 spans 13 residues. CDR1 and CDR2 (germline): LNHDA, SQIVND (reference sequence). CDR3 loop: CASSLGRGLEQYF. The DNA of the CDR3 is TGTGCCAGTAGTTTGGGCAGGGGGCTTGAGCAGTACTTC.

CDR3 region: CASSESSLAGNNEQFF. The CDR3 DNA reads TGCGCCAGCAGTGAGTCGAGTCTAGCGGGTAACAATGAGCAGTTCTTC. The rearrangement joins TRBV10-2 to TRBJ2-1, with 8 bases lining up with TRBD2. CDR1 is WSHSY, CDR2 SAAADI, per germline. Trimming took 0 bases from V and 5 from J; bases not matched to a gene: 6. This CDR3 has 16 residues.

This clone has only one observation. The chain links TRBV27 to TRBJ1-6; no definite D call. Germline CDR1 reads MNHEY; CDR2 reads SMNVEV (reference sequence). CDR3 length: 17 residues. V shed 6 bases and J shed 5 bases, with 20 bases lying between them. The CDR3 here is CASSPELLFTNNSPLHF. CDR3 sequence (DNA): TGTGCCAGCAGCCCCGAGCTTCTTTTTACTAATAATTCACCCCTCCACTTT.

This rearrangement joins TRBV11-3 to TRBJ2-5; 13 bases align to TRBD2. The junction had 4 bases not matched to a gene; V was cut back by 5 bases and J by 1 base. Germline CDR1 is SGHNT and CDR2 is YENEEA. This CDR3 is 16 amino acids long. This CDR3 reads CASSPGLAGAQETQYF. CDR3 DNA sequence: TGTGCCAGCAGCCCAGGACTAGCGGGGGCCCAAGAGACCCAGTACTTC. Looking up the rest from reference TRBV11-3 and TRBJ2-5 gives the full variable domain: EAGVVQSPRYKIIEKKQPVAFWCNPISGHNTLYWYLQNLGQGPELLIRYENEEAVDDSQLPKDRFSAERLKGVDSTLKIQPAELGDSAVYLCASSPGLAGAQETQYFGPGTRLLVL.

The rearrangement links TRBV15 to TRBJ1-2; 7 positions agree with TRBD1. The length of the CDR3 is 14 residues. V lost 4 bases, J lost 11 bases, and 13 bases stayed unmatched. Germline V gene sequence: CDR1 LNHNV, CDR2 YYDKDF (reference sequence). The chain's CDR3 is CATSTGQGEIGYTF. In nucleotides, the CDR3 is TGTGCCACCAGCACCGGGCAGGGGGAAATAGGGTACACCTTC.

The rearrangement links TRBV28 to TRBJ2-1, with D perhaps TRBD1 (7 bases). This CDR3 is 14 amino acids long. Germline CDR1 reads MDHEN; CDR2 reads SYDVKM. V was cut by 7 bases and J by 0 bases, with 10 bases left in between. The CDR3: CASMRDSSYNEQFF. The CDR3 DNA reads TGTGCCAGCATGCGGGACAGCTCCTACAATGAGCAGTTCTTC.

The J gene is TRBJ1-1, the V gene TRBV28; TRBD1 matches at 8 bases. CDR1 MDHEN and CDR2 SYDVKM come from the germline V gene. CDR3 length equals 16 residues. Trimming removed 3 bases from V and 2 bases from J; junction bases left unmatched: 8. The CDR3 loop reads CASSLARTGLNTEAFF. The CDR3 coding sequence is TGTGCCAGCAGTTTGGCAAGGACAGGGCTTAACACTGAAGCTTTCTTT.

This clone appeared a single time. The chain links TRBV18 to TRBJ2-5, with a weak D call TRBD1 (5 bases). This CDR3 has 13 residues. Trimming took 6 bases from V and 2 from J, leaving 10 bases between them. CDR1 and CDR2 from the germline V gene are KGHSH and LQKENI. Written as DNA, the CDR3 is TGTGCCAGCTCGTTCAGGGTGCAAGAGACCCAGTACTTC. This sequence encodes CASSFRVQETQYF.

The rearrangement links TRBV5-1 to TRBJ2-5; possibly TRBD1 for D (6 bases). The CDR3 contains 16 residues. Per the germline V gene, CDR1 is SGHRS and CDR2 is YFSETQ. V was cut by 2 bases and J by 0 bases, with 14 bases left in between. CDR3 DNA sequence: TGCGCCAGCAGCTTTTCAGGGGCCATGTACCAAGAGACCCAGTACTTC. This codes for CASSFSGAMYQETQYF. The variable domain in full, with the rest retrieved from reference TRBV5-1 and TRBJ2-5, is KAGVTQTPRYLIKTRGQQVTLSCSPISGHRSVSWYQQTPGQGLQFLFEYFSETQRNKGNFPGRFSGRQFSNSRSEMNVSTLELGDSALYLCASSFSGAMYQETQYFGPGTRLLVL.

This clone came up once. This chain links TRBV3-1 (or the pseudogene TRBV3-2) with TRBJ2-3; possible D gene TRBD1, 5 bases. This CDR3 contains 16 residues. Per the germline V gene, CDR1 is LGHDT and CDR2 is YNNKEL (reference sequence). Deletions cut 0 bases from V and 3 bases from J, with 13 bases between. The CDR3 is CASSQDKQGRTDTQYF. In DNA form, the CDR3 reads TGTGCCAGCAGCCAAGATAAGCAGGGTCGGACAGATACGCAGTATTTT.

The chain recombines TRBV15 with TRBJ1-2; D is perhaps TRBD1 (5 bases). This CDR3 has 15 residues. V dropped 0 bases and J dropped 1 base, with 9 bases sitting between them. Germline-derived CDR1 and CDR2 are LNHNV and YYDKDF (reference sequence). The CDR3 coding sequence is TGTGCCACCAGCAGAGATCTAGGGGTTAACTATGGCTACACCTTC. Translated, it gives CATSRDLGVNYGYTF.

The chain combines TRBV11-2 with TRBJ1-1; 7 bases agree with TRBD1. Germline values: CDR1 SGHAT, CDR2 FQNNGV. The CDR3 runs 18 residues. V lost 1 base to trimming and J lost 0 bases; unmatched junction nucleotides: 11. CDR3 bases: TGTGCCAGCAGCTTAGGGTGGGGACAGATTTCCATGAACACTGAAGCTTTCTTT. It specifies CASSLGWGQISMNTEAFF.

J is TRBJ1-1 and V is TRBV5-5; perhaps TRBD1 as D (5 bases). The V end was cut by 2 bases, the J end by 1 base, with 9 bases between. This CDR3 comprises 14 residues. Germline V gene lookup returns CDR1 SGHKS and CDR2 YYEKEE (reference sequence). The CDR3 DNA is TGTGCCAGCAGCTTCGGAGGGGCGAACACTGAAGCTTTCTTT. It yields the protein CASSFGGANTEAFF.

The V and J genes are TRBV30 and TRBJ2-3, with 7 bases fitting TRBD1. The CDR3 sequence is 14 residues long. The germline gives CDR1 GTSNPN, CDR2 SVGIG (reference sequence). With 0 bases clipped from V and 1 base from J, the junction kept 1 base outside the gene matches. The DNA of the CDR3 is TGTGCCTGGAGTGTAACAGGGGGCACAGATACGCAGTATTTT. Amino acids: CAWSVTGGTDTQYF.